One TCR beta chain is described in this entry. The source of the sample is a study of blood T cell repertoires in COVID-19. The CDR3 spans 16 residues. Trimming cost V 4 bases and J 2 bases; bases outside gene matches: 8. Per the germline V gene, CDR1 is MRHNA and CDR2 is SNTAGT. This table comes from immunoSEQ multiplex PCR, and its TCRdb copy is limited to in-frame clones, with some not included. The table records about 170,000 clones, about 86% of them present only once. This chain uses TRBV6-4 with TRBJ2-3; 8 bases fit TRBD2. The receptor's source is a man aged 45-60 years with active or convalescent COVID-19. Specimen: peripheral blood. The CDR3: CASSVSSGGFTDTQYF. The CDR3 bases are TGTGCCAGCAGTGTATCCAGCGGGGGTTTCACAGATACGCAGTATTTT.